These T cell receptor beta chains were read from a single sample in a study of cytomegalovirus exposure and HLA in healthy donors. Profiled with immunoSEQ multiplex PCR; TCRdb holds only in-frame clones, not every one. The sample has about 180,000 clones; about four fifths are singletons. Material: PBMCs. The receptor set was obtained from a male donor in good health and CMV-seronegative. Both conserved end residues are part of each CDR3. The D gene is left open where the match is weak. Not every row has a clone size; where given, it reads once, few, many or a size class.

j_gene	len	d_gene	v_gene	abundance	CDR3nt	CDR3aa
TRBJ1-5	11	TRBD1	TRBV6-5	NA	TGTGCCAGCAGGGACAGGTACTCCCAGCATTTT	CASRDRYSQHF
TRBJ1-6	15	NA	TRBV28	NA	TGTGCCAGCAGTTCACAGGGCTATAGTAATTCACCCCTCCACTTT	CASSSQGYSNSPLHF
TRBJ1-1	14	TRBD1	TRBV18	NA	TGTGCCAGCTCCCCACAGGGGCTGAACACTGAAGCTTTCTTT	CASSPQGLNTEAFF
TRBJ2-1	15	TRBD2	TRBV28	NA	TGTGCCAGCAGTTTGGGGGAGGGAACGTACAATGAGCAGTTCTTC	CASSLGEGTYNEQFF
TRBJ2-1	14	TRBD2	TRBV5-1	few	TGCGCCAGCAGTAGAGCGGGAGGTAGGGATGAGCAGTTCTTC	CASSRAGGRDEQFF
TRBJ1-3	17	NA	TRBV25-1	NA	TGTGCCAGCAGTGAAGCCCACGGGAGAAGGGACGGAAACACCATATATTTT	CASSEAHGRRDGNTIYF
TRBJ2-7	16	TRBD2	TRBV30	NA	TGTGCCTGGAACGGACTAGCGGGAGGGAGCTCCTACGAGCAGTACTTC	CAWNGLAGGSSYEQYF
TRBJ1-5	15	NA	TRBV28	NA	TGTGCCAGCAGTTTAGCGTCGATCGGCAATCAGCCCCAGCATTTT	CASSLASIGNQPQHF
TRBJ2-3	15	TRBD1	TRBV5-5	NA	TGTGCCAGCAGCTTGAACCCACAGGGGACAGATACGCAGTATTTT	CASSLNPQGTDTQYF
TRBJ2-1	15	TRBD2	TRBV7-8	NA	TGTGCCAGCCGACACAGGCTAGCGGGAACGGGTGAGCAGTTCTTC	CASRHRLAGTGEQFF
TRBJ1-4	14	NA	TRBV30	once	TGTGCCTGGAGCGACGACAGCTTGTCCGGAAAACTGTTTTTT	CAWSDDSLSGKLFF
TRBJ2-5	10	NA	TRBV5-4	once	TGTGCCAGCAGCTTTTATCTGCAGTACTTC	CASSFYLQYF
TRBJ1-5	14	NA	TRBV28	few	TGTGCCAGCAATCGACGGGGATGGAGTCAGCCCCAGCATTTT	CASNRRGWSQPQHF
TRBJ1-1	13	TRBD1	TRBV30	NA	TGTGCCTCCCTGGACAGGGGAGGGATTGAAGCTTTCTTT	CASLDRGGIEAFF
TRBJ1-4	14	TRBD1	TRBV6-5	NA	TGTGCCAGCACCCAGACAGGGAAGCATGAAAAACTGTTTTTT	CASTQTGKHEKLFF
TRBJ2-1	13	NA	TRBV4-1	NA	TGCGCCAGCAGCCATAGCAGAGACAATGAGCAGTTCTTC	CASSHSRDNEQFF
TRBJ2-1	13	NA	TRBV6-5	NA	TGTGCCAGCAGTTACTCGTACAACAATGAGCAGTTCTTC	CASSYSYNNEQFF
TRBJ2-7	13	NA	TRBV27	NA	TGTGCCAGCAGTTTCCTACAGGGGCGGGGGCAGTACTTC	CASSFLQGRGQYF
TRBJ2-5	16	TRBD2	TRBV9	NA	TGTGCCAGCAGCGTGACTAGCGGGGCCCGCCAAGAGACCCAGTACTTC	CASSVTSGARQETQYF
TRBJ1-2	15	NA	TRBV6-1	NA	TGTGCCAGCAGTGAAGGGCAGGGGTACTCTTATGGCTACACCTTC	CASSEGQGYSYGYTF
TRBJ2-7	16	NA	TRBV23-1	NA	TGCGCCAGCACCCAAGAAGACAGGAGAATTTTCTACGAGCAGTACTTC	CASTQEDRRIFYEQYF
TRBJ2-7	13	NA	TRBV6-5	few	TGTGCCAGCAGTGAAGGTGGAGGGTTCGAGCAGTACTTC	CASSEGGGFEQYF
TRBJ2-1	16	TRBD2	TRBV7-3	NA	TGTGCCAGCAGCTTCTCAGCGGGAGCGGGCTACAATGAGCAGTTCTTC	CASSFSAGAGYNEQFF
TRBJ2-1	15	NA	TRBV2	NA	TGTGCCAGCAGATTACAGTTTAGCTCCTACAATGAGCAGTTCTTC	CASRLQFSSYNEQFF